Below are 10 T cell receptor beta chains sequenced from a single sample in a study of T-cell reconstitution after alpha-beta-depleted transplantation in children. Unique molecular identifiers were used in preparing the TCRbeta library. TCRdb reprocessed the PCR reads via MiXCR and lists one record per CDR3 protein. Here the sample spans 300,000 to 350,000 distinct CDR3 sequences, around 25% being singletons. This specimen consisted of PBMCs, mostly from graft donor cells, obtained 180 days after TCRalphabeta/CD19-depleted stem cell transplant. The receptors originated from a male patient under 18 who had a stem cell transplant for acute lymphoblastic leukemia, so the T cells may come from the graft donor.

The chain couples TRBV27 to TRBJ2-3; TRBD2 matches at 8 bases. The length of the CDR3 is 15 residues. The germline V gene has CDR1 MNHEY and CDR2 SMNVEV (reference sequence). V trimming: 2 bases; J trimming: 5 bases; junction bases outside the gene matches: 6. The CDR3 here is CASSLKSGGVDTQYF. The DNA for the CDR3 is TGTGCCAGCAGTTTAAAGTCGGGAGGGGTAGATACGCAGTATTTT.

In its sample, this clonotype was seen a few times. This sequence joins TRBV28 and TRBJ2-5; perhaps D is TRBD1 or TRBD2 (6 bases each). The germline V gene encodes CDR1 MDHEN and CDR2 SYDVKM. V was shortened by 1 base and J by 6 bases, with 12 bases between the two germline ends. The CDR3 sequence is 14 residues long. The DNA for the CDR3 is TGTGCCAGCAGTTTATACGGAGGGGGAAAGACCCAGTACTTC. It yields the protein CASSLYGGGKTQYF.

The chain has TRBV25-1 and TRBJ2-7; possibly TRBD2 for D (6 bases). From germline, CDR1 is MGHDK and CDR2 SYGVNS. This CDR3 is 18 amino acids long. V lost 8 bases, J lost 2 bases, and 28 bases lay in between. CDR3: CASQIPGLGSKTTYEQYF. The CDR3 nucleotides are TGTGCCAGCCAGATCCCGGGACTTGGGTCAAAAACCACCTACGAGCAGTACTTC.

The chain is built from TRBV11-2 and TRBJ2-2; maybe TRBD1 (6 bases). The V gene's germline CDR1 is SGHAT and CDR2 FQNNGV. CDR3 length: 12 amino acids. Trimming took off 8 bases at V and 6 bases at J, with 10 bases between the two ends. The CDR3, as DNA: TGTGCCAGCGGCAGGGGAGCCGGGGAGCTGTTTTTT. It translates to CASGRGAGELFF.

V is TRBV20-1 and J is TRBJ2-1, with D maybe TRBD2 (7 bases). The ends were cut back, 3 bases at V and 1 base at J, with 13 bases in the middle. Germline V CDR1 and CDR2: DFQATT, SNEGSKA (reference sequence). This CDR3 comprises 15 residues. CDR3 in amino acids: CSARGAGESYNEQFF. For the CDR3, the DNA is TGCAGTGCTAGGGGGGCGGGGGAATCCTACAATGAGCAGTTCTTC.

The CDR3 sequence is CASSVSFRTGAAFYNEQFF. The CDR3 nucleotides read TGTGCCAGCAGCGTAAGTTTCCGCACAGGGGCCGCCTTTTACAATGAGCAGTTCTTC. The chain recombines TRBV9 with TRBJ2-1, with TRBD1 matching 7 bases. The V gene's germline CDR1 is SGDLS and CDR2 YYNGEE. V dropped 1 base and J dropped 4; count of bases not matched to a gene: 17. The CDR3 has 19 residues. The whole variable domain, remainder taken from reference TRBV9 and TRBJ2-1, is DSGVTQTPKHLITATGQRVTLRCSPRSGDLSVYWYQQSLDQGLQFLIQYYNGEERAKGNILERFSAQQFPDLHSELNLSSLELGDSALYFCASSVSFRTGAAFYNEQFFGPGTRLTVL.

The chain recombines TRBV5-8 with TRBJ1-5; perhaps TRBD1 as D (5 bases). V was trimmed by 6 bases and J by 6 bases, leaving 16 bases between them. CDR1 and CDR2 from the germline V gene are SGHTS and YDEGEE. The CDR3 has 14 amino acids. CDR3 sequence (DNA): TGTGCCAGCATCTCTGCGCCGGGGGGTCAGCCCCAGCATTTT. Its translation is CASISAPGGQPQHF. Full variable domain (remainder filled in from reference TRBV5-8 and TRBJ1-5): EAGVTQSPTHLIKTRGQQATLRCSPISGHTSVYWYQQALGLGLQFLLWYDEGEERNRGNFPPRFSGRQFPNYSSELNVNALELEDSALYLCASISAPGGQPQHFGDGTRLSIL.

In this sample, this clonotype turned up a few times. This chain connects TRBV7-2 to TRBJ1-2; D is ambiguous. The ends were cut back, 1 base at V and 7 bases at J, with 13 bases in the middle. The CDR3 is 14 residues long. Germline CDR1 is SGHTA and CDR2 is FQGNSA. The DNA for the CDR3 is TGTGCCAGCAGCTTAGTCCAGCTGTCTTTTGGCTACACCTTC. This sequence encodes CASSLVQLSFGYTF.

The table lists this clonotype with a few counts. This chain joins TRBV24-1 and TRBJ2-1; 13 positions agree with TRBD2. The ends lost 4 bases at V and 8 bases at J; junction bases unmatched: 10. This CDR3 has 17 residues. Germline V gene sequence: CDR1 KGHDR, CDR2 SFDVKD. CDR3 sequence: CATSDFGLAGDIDEQFF. The CDR3 DNA follows: TGTGCCACCAGTGACTTCGGACTAGCGGGAGATATTGATGAGCAGTTCTTC.

V usage is TRBV7-8 and J usage is TRBJ1-4; 10 nucleotides match TRBD1. Trimming cost V 1 base and J 0 bases; bases outside gene matches: 8. The length of the CDR3 is 19 residues. Germline loops: CDR1 SGHVS, CDR2 FQNEAQ. This CDR3 is CASSLEGDRGYATNEKLFF. The CDR3 coding sequence is TGTGCCAGCAGCTTAGAGGGGGACAGGGGCTATGCAACTAATGAAAAACTGTTTTTT.